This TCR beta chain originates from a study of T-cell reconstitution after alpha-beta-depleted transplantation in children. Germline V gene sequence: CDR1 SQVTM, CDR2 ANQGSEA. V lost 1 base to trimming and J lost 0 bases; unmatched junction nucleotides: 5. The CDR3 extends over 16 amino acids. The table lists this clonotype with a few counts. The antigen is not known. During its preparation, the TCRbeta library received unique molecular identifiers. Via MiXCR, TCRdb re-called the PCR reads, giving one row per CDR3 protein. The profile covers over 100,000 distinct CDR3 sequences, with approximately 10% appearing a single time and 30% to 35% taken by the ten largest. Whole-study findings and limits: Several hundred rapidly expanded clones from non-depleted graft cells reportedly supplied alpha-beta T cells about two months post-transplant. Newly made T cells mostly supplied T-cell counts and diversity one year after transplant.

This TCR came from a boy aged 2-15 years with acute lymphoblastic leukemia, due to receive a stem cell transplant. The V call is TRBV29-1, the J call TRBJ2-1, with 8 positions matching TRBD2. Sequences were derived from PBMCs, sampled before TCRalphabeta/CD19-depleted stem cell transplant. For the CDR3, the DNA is TGCAGCGTTGAAGGGGTAGCGGGGCCCTCCTACAATGAGCAGTTCTTC. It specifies CSVEGVAGPSYNEQFF.